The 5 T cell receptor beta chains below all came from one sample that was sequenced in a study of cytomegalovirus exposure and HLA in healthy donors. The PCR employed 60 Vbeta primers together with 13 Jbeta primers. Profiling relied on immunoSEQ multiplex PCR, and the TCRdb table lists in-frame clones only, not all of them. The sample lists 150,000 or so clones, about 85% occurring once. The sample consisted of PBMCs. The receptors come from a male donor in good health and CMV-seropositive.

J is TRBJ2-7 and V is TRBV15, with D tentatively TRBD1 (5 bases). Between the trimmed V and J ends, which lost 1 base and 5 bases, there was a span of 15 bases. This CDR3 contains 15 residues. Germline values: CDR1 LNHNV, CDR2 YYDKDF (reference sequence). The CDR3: CATSRVGQGDHEQYF. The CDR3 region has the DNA TGTGCCACCAGCAGAGTTGGCCAGGGTGACCACGAGCAGTACTTC.

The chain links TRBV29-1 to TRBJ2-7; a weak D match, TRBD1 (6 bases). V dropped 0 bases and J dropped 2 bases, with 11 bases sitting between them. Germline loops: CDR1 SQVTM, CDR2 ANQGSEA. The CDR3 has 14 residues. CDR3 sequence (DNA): TGCAGCGTTGAAGATCCCCCAGGGGCCTACGAGCAGTACTTC. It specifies CSVEDPPGAYEQYF.

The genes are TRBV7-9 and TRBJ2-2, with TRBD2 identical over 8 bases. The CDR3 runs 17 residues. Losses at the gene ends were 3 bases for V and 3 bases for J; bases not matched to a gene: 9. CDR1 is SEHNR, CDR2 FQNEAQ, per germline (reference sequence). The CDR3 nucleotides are TGTGCCAGCAGCTTTAGAAATAGCGGGAAAGACACCGGGGAGCTGTTTTTT. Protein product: CASSFRNSGKDTGELFF.

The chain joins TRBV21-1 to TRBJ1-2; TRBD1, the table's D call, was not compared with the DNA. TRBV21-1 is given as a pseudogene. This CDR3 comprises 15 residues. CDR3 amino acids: CAGLTGGLPNYGYTF. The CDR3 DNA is TGTGCCGGTTTGACAGGGGGCCTTCCTAACTATGGCTACACCTTC.

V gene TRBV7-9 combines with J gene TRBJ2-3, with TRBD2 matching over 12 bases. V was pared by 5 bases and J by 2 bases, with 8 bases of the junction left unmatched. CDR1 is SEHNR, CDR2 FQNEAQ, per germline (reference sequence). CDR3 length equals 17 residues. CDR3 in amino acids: CASSLAGLAGYTDTQYF. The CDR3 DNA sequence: TGTGCCAGCAGCCTGGCCGGACTAGCGGGATACACAGATACGCAGTATTTT.